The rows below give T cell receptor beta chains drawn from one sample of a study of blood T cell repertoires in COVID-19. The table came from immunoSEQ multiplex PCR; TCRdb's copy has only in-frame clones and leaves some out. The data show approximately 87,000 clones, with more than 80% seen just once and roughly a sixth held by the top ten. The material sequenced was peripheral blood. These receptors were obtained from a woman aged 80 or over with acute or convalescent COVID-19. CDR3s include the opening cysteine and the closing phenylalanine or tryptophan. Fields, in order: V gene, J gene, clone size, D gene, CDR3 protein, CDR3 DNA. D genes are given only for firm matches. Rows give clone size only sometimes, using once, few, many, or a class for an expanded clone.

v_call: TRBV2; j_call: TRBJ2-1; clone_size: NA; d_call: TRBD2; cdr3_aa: CASSALAGVGQFF; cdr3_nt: TGTGCCAGCAGCGCCCTCGCGGGGGTTGGGCAGTTCTTC
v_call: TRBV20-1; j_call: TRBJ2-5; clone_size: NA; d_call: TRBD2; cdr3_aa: CSASLAGGQETQYF; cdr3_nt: TGCAGTGCTAGTTTAGCGGGGGGGCAAGAGACCCAGTACTTC
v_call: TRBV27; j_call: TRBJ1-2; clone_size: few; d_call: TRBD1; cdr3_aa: CASSLVGQGVGYTF; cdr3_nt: TGTGCCAGCAGTTTAGTAGGTCAGGGGGTTGGCTACACCTTC
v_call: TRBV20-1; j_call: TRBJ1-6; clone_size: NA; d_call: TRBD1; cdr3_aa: CSATDTYRGVYSPLHF; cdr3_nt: TGCAGTGCTACTGATACTTACAGGGGAGTTTATTCACCCCTCCACTTT
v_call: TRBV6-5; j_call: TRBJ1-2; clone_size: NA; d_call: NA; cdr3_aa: CASSAVVNYGYTF; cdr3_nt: TGTGCCAGCTCAGCGGTCGTCAACTATGGCTACACCTTC
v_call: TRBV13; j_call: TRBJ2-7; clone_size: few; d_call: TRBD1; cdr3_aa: CASSVANKGGAYEQYF; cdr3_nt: TGTGCCAGCAGCGTGGCTAATAAAGGGGGCGCCTACGAGCAGTACTTC
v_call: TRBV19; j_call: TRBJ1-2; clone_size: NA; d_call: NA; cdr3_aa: CASRVLGQVANYGYTF; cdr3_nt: TGTGCCAGTAGAGTCCTCGGACAAGTCGCCAACTATGGCTACACCTTC
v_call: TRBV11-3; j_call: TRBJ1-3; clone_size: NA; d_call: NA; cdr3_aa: CASQTGGYSGNTIYF; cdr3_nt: TGTGCCAGCCAGACGGGAGGGTACTCTGGAAACACCATATATTTT
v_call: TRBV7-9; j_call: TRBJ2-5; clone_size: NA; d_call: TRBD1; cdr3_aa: CASSGTGTGVIVTQYF; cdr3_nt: TGTGCCAGCAGTGGTACCGGGACAGGGGTGATTGTGACCCAGTACTTC
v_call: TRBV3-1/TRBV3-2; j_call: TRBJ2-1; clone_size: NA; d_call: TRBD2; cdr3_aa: CASSPRGFSYNEQFF; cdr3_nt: TGTGCCAGCAGCCCGCGGGGGTTCTCCTACAATGAGCAGTTCTTC
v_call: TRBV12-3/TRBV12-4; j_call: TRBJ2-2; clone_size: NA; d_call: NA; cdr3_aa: CASSPGTGELFF; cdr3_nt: TGTGCCAGCAGCCCGGGGACCGGGGAGCTGTTTTTT
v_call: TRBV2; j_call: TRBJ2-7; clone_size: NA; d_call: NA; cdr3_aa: CASGSGFLEQYF; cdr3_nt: TGTGCCAGCGGCTCGGGTTTTCTCGAGCAGTACTTC
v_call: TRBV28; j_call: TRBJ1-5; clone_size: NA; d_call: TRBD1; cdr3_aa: CASSLGRTGSTQPQHF; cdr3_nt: TGTGCCAGCAGTTTAGGTCGGACAGGGAGCACTCAGCCCCAGCATTTT
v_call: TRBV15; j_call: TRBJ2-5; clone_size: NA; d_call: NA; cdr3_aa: CATSRARDDETQYF; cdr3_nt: TGTGCCACCAGCAGAGCCAGGGATGACGAGACCCAGTACTTC
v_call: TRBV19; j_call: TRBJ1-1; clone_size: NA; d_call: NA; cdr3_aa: CASSMSGGLAYTEAFF; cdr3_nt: TGTGCCAGTAGTATGTCTGGGGGCCTGGCCTACACTGAAGCTTTCTTT
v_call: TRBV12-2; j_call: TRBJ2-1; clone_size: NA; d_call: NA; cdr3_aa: CASRLESLAGNNEQFF; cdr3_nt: TGTGCAAGTCGCTTAGAATCACTAGCGGGCAACAATGAGCAGTTCTTC
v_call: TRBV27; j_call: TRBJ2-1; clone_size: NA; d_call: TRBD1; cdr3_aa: CASSRDRGSYNEQFF; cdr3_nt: TGTGCCAGCAGCCGTGACAGGGGTTCCTACAATGAGCAGTTCTTC
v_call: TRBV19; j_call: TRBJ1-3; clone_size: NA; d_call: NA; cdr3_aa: CAREGSRSGNTIYF; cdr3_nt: TGTGCCAGGGAAGGGAGCCGCTCTGGAAACACCATATATTTT
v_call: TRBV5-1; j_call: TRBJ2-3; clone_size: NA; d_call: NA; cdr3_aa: CASSLRQWPDTQYF; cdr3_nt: TGCGCCAGCAGCTTGCGACAGTGGCCAGATACGCAGTATTTT
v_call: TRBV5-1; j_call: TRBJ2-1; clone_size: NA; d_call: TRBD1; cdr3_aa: CASSDKTGTDGEQFF; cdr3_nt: TGCGCCAGCAGCGATAAGACCGGGACAGATGGAGAACAGTTCTTC
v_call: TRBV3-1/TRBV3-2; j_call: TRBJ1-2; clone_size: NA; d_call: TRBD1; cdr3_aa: CASSPRTGLAGGYTF; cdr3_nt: TGTGCCAGCAGCCCCCGGACAGGGCTAGCCGGAGGCTACACCTTC
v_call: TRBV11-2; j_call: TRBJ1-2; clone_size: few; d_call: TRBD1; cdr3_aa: CASSLGQGLHGYTF; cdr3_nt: TGTGCCAGCAGCCTGGGACAGGGATTGCATGGCTACACCTTC
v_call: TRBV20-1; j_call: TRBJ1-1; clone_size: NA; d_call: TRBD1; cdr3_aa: CSASPGQKNTEAFF; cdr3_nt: TGCAGTGCTAGTCCGGGACAGAAGAACACTGAAGCTTTCTTT
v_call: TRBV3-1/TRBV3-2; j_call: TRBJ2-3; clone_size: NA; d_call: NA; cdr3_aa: CASSQDLQRSTDTQYF; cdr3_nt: TGTGCCAGCAGCCAAGATTTACAGCGGAGCACAGATACGCAGTATTTT
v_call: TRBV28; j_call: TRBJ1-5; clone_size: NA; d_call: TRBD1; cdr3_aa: CASMRGGTGYQLQHF; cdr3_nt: TGTGCCAGCATGCGCGGCGGGACAGGCTATCAGCTCCAGCATTTT
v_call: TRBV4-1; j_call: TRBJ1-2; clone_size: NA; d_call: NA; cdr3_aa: CASSQVGSGRKSYGYTF; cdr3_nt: TGCGCCAGCAGCCAAGTAGGGAGTGGTAGGAAAAGCTATGGCTACACCTTC
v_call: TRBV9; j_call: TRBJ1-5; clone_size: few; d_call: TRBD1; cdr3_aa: CASSPETGLNQPQHF; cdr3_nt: TGTGCCAGCAGCCCGGAGACAGGGCTGAATCAGCCCCAGCATTTT
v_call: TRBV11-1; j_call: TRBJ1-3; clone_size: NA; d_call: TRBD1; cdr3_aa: CASSRTGTGSGNTIYF; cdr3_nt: TGTGCCAGCAGCCGCACCGGGACAGGGAGCGGAAACACCATATATTTT
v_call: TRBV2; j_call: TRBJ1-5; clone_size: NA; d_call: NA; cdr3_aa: CASLGTGGPGPQHF; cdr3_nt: TGTGCCAGTTTAGGGACGGGGGGACCAGGGCCCCAGCATTTT
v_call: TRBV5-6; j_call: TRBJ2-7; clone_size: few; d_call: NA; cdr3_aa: CASSGRVTYEQYF; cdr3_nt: TGTGCCAGCAGCGGCAGGGTGACCTACGAGCAGTACTTC
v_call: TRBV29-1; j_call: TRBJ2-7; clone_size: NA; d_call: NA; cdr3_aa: CSVDSGRYEQYF; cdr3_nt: TGCAGCGTTGATTCAGGCCGCTACGAGCAGTACTTC
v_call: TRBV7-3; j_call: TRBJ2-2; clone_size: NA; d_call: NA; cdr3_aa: CASSIGTGTGELFF; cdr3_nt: TGTGCCAGCAGCATCGGGACTGGGACCGGGGAGCTGTTTTTT
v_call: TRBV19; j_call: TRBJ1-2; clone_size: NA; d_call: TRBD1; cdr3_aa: CATSHQDRAYGYTF; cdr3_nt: TGTGCCACCTCCCACCAGGACAGGGCCTATGGCTACACCTTC
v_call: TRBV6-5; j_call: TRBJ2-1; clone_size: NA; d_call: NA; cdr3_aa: CASGVQGGNEQFF; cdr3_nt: TGTGCCAGCGGCGTACAGGGCGGCAATGAGCAGTTCTTC
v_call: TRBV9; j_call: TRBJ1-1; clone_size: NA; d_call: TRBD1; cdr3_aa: CASSGRQGIGNTEAFF; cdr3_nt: TGTGCCAGCAGCGGCCGACAGGGTATAGGGAACACTGAAGCTTTCTTT
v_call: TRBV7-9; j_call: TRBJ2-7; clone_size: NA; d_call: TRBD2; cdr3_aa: CASSYSGAWDEQYF; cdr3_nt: TGTGCCAGCAGCTACAGCGGGGCCTGGGACGAGCAGTACTTC
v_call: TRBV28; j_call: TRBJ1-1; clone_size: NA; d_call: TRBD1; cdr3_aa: CAARRGLAYEAFF; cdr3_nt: TGTGCCGCTCGGAGGGGGCTGGCGTATGAAGCTTTCTTT
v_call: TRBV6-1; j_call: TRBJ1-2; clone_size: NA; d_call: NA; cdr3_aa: CASSENRNYGYTF; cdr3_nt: TGTGCCAGCAGTGAGAACAGAAACTATGGCTACACCTTC
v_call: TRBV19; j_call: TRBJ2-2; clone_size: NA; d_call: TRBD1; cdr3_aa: CASSIRGLNTGELFF; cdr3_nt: TGTGCCAGTAGTATTAGGGGGCTAAACACCGGGGAGCTGTTTTTT
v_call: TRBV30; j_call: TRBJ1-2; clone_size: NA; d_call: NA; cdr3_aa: CAWNDWNYGYTF; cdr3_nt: TGTGCCTGGAATGACTGGAACTATGGCTACACCTTC
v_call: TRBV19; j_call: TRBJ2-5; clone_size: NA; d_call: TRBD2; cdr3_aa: CASSVGLAGVLQETQYF; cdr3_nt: TGTGCCAGTAGTGTGGGACTAGCGGGGGTACTCCAAGAGACCCAGTACTTC
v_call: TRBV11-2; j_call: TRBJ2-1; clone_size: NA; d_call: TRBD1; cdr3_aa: CASSQGVGSYNEQFF; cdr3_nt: TGTGCCAGCAGTCAGGGGGTGGGCTCCTACAATGAGCAGTTCTTC
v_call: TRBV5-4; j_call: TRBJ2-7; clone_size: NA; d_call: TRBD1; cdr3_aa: CASSPRGGRVGEQYF; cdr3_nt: TGTGCCAGCAGCCCCAGAGGGGGCCGGGTCGGCGAGCAGTACTTC
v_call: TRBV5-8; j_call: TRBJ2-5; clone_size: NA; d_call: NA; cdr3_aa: CASSLGRGGKGQETQYF; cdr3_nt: TGTGCCAGCAGCTTGGGAAGGGGCGGAAAGGGCCAAGAGACCCAGTACTTC
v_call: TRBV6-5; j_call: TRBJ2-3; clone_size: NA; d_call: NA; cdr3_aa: CASSPHRGNTDTQYF; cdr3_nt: TGTGCCAGCAGCCCACACCGGGGGAACACAGATACGCAGTATTTT
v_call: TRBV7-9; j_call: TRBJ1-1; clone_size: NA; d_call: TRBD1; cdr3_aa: CASSTGQGRSEAFF; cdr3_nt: TGTGCCAGCAGCACAGGACAGGGAAGGAGTGAAGCTTTCTTT
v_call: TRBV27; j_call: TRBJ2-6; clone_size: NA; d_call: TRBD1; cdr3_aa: CASSFKGQGFSLGANVLTF; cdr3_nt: TGTGCCAGCAGTTTTAAGGGACAGGGTTTTAGTCTTGGGGCCAACGTCCTGACTTTC
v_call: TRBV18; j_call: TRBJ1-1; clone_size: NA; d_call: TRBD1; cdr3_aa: CASSPLMQGAVNTEAFF; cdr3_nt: TGTGCCAGCTCACCACTTATGCAGGGGGCTGTGAACACTGAAGCTTTCTTT
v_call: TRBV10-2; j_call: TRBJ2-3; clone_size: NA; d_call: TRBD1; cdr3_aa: CASSERTGPLPDTQYF; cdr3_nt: TGCGCCAGCAGTGAGAGGACAGGGCCCCTCCCAGATACGCAGTATTTT
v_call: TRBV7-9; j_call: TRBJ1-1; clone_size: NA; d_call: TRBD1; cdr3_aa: CASSPQTGGAGTEAFF; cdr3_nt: TGTGCCAGCAGCCCCCAGACAGGGGGCGCCGGCACTGAAGCTTTCTTT
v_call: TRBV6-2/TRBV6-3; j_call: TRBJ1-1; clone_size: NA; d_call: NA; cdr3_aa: CASSYGRRPNTEAFF; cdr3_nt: TGTGCCAGCAGTTACGGGCGTCGGCCGAACACTGAAGCTTTCTTT